This T cell receptor beta chain was documented in a study of shared clonotypes between healthy human individuals. Findings and caveats of the study: Tissues were not sampled, only blood, and their repertoires likely differ. In the sorted subsets, rarefaction showed sequencing was incomplete despite large depth.

The table came from immunoSEQ multiplex PCR; TCRdb's copy has only in-frame clones and leaves some out. The repertoire holds some 500,000 clones, roughly 95% seen once, with 0.055% to 0.075% in the top ten. The study drew all its donors from Caucasian adults living in Nashville, Tennessee. Partitioning of CD4+ cells yielded a CD45RA+ naive subset and a CD45RA-negative memory subset. Germline CDR1 reads MDHEN; CDR2 reads SYDVKM. CDR3 length: 18 amino acids. Trimming left V 5 bases short and J 6 bases short, with 26 bases between. A word on this clone: What it binds is unknown.

V gene TRBV28 combines with J gene TRBJ2-4; the D call may be TRBD1 or TRBD2 (5 bases each). Sequenced: naive CD4+ T cells sorted from blood. Specified subset: CD45RA+ positively selected. This clonotype was sampled from a woman in her thirties in good health. CDR3 DNA: TGTGCCAGCAGTCCTATATTCTCCCGGGGCCCAATAGGAAACATTCAGTACTTC. Protein sequence: CASSPIFSRGPIGNIQYF.